This T cell receptor (beta chain) came from a study of cytomegalovirus exposure and HLA in healthy donors (dated by TCRdb to 2016 to 2017). Notes on the research overall: An earlier analysis of more than 550 of the donors reported 276 Gb of sequence data and around 110 million unique TCR beta sequences obtained from approximately 180 million T cells. The study combined high-throughput TCR immunosequencing, statistical association of individual TCRs with disease status, and machine learning to predict cytomegalovirus infection status. A later analysis re-examined previously published TCR beta repertoires from about 700 donors and added high-resolution HLA genotyping to investigate patterns of TCR occurrence. All discovery cohort repertoires had been generated using a single sequencing platform. The study aimed to test whether signatures of past pathogen exposure could be identified by cataloging public T cell receptors. Typing coverage differed by locus: A, B, C, DRB1 and DQB1 were typed in about 629-640 donors, DQA1 in 500 to 550, DPA1 in nearly 610, and DPB1 in approximately 450. On average, around 200,000 unique TCR beta nucleotide sequences were sequenced per donor among several hundred genotyped donors of the cohort, with roughly 18% of those sequences being non-productive. Besides the first cohort of 550 to 750 subjects, a separate validation cohort made up of about 120 different subjects was used. Genome-wide SNP genotypes for about 65% of the roughly 700 donors were used in a later genetic analysis, which treated that subset as a discovery cohort. HLA typing covered class I and class II loci at four-digit resolution. The later analysis used no new phenotypic data to find candidate immune exposures, relying instead on TCR beta sequences and their occurrence across donors. An early release that covered fewer than 800 HLA-typed donors contained approximately 290 gigabases of sequencing data and 65 million to 100 million unique TCR sequences. An earlier analysis of several hundred of the donors applied high-throughput TCR beta sequencing to assess whether each TCR beta V gene segment acted as functional or pseudogenic. The genetic ancestry cluster associated with self-reported Caucasian donors included roughly 84% of the 300 to 450 genotyped donors. Donor age, sex, ethnicity and CMV serostatus were collected together with the repertoire data. Four to six DR-DQ haplotypes were handled as single units for association and clustering because linkage in the cohort was strong. Using immunosequencing, the study profiled T cell repertoires from 640 or so subjects and related those repertoires to cytomegalovirus serostatus.

The method was the immunoSEQ multiplex PCR assay. For the multiplex PCR, a mixture combining 60 forward primers for TCR Vbeta segments and 13 reverse primers for TCR Jbeta segments was used. The CDR3 region of rearranged TCR beta genes was amplified from genomic DNA with a multiplex PCR assay. The Illumina HiSeq System was used to sequence the amplified TCR beta libraries as 87-base-pair reads. The paper's data handling went like this. In a later analysis, 80 million or so unique TCR beta chains were counted across the 500 to 850 repertoires, and around 11 million of these chains were shared by at least two donors. Raw reads were error-corrected and collapsed into unique sequences by a nearest-neighbor algorithm in which closely related sequences were merged to remove PCR and sequencing errors. To assign V, D and J gene segments, CDR3 sequences were aligned to IMGT reference sequences. For a sequence to be retained, a match of at least six nucleotides was required to both a V gene segment and a J gene segment. A rearrangement counted as productive if the CDR3 had no stop codons and remained in frame with V and J, and every other rearrangement counted as non-productive. Following IMGT convention, CDR3 was defined as the stretch from the second conserved V-encoded cysteine up to the conserved J-encoded phenylalanine. Sequences without an unambiguous match to a single V gene segment were excluded from the earlier analysis of over 500 of the donors. In an earlier analysis of some 590 of the donors, a V segment was called functional when productive rearrangements were above 56.7%, and segregating when the standard deviation between donors exceeded 5%. A statistical classification framework was built to diagnose cytomegalovirus status from the catalog of TCR beta chain sequences. V and J gene assignment, in a later analysis, came from comparing TCR nucleotide sequences with IMGT/GENE-DB human TR gene sequences. In a later analysis, CDR3 sequences and most-parsimonious VDJ recombination scenarios were assigned using the TCRdist pipeline. In a later analysis, every TCR beta chain was defined by the combination of its CDR3 amino acid sequence and its V-gene family, and reads without a unique V-gene family were dropped. A later analysis removed 592 highly shared, low-generation-probability nucleotide sequences to deal with suspected cross-contamination and a sequencing artifact. In a later analysis, a clonal expansion index for each public chain was calculated from normalized within-repertoire ranks of inferred template counts. In a later analysis, generation probabilities were computed using a VDJ recombination model fitted to out-of-frame rearrangements, and the results were checked against IGoR. Hypergeometric tests were used in a later analysis to score TCR-TCR, TCR-HLA and TCR-CMV co-occurrence, with a repertoire-size bias correction applied to the TCR pairs. A later analysis estimated false discovery rates by permuting HLA or CMV assignments 20 times. In a later analysis, co-occurring TCRs were grouped using DBSCAN, with TCRdist sequence similarity added in when clustering inside HLA-allele-positive subsets. For co-occurrence clustering, repertoires with fewer than 30,000 or more than 120,000 public chains were excluded, along with about five repertoires with anomalous nucleotide sharing. TCRdb limited this immuneACCESS table to in-frame rearrangements with V and J called. A share of clones is missing; checked studies link under half to unresolved V genes, and the rest is unexplained. That table furnishes V, J and clone size, whereas the DNA furnished D and trimming. The sample table holds under 75,000 clones, of which approximately 90% were seen once. The ten largest account for roughly 2% of the sample.

Germline trimming amounts to 5 bases on V and 1 base on J, with 11 as the count of junction bases outside the gene matches. In the germline V gene (reference sequence), CDR1 corresponds to PRHDT and CDR2 to FYEKMQ. The CDR3 holds 18 amino acids from the cysteine to the phenylalanine. Only CDR3 DNA remains: 54 bases, in frame from the first base. Notes on this clone: The target of this receptor is not known. Base quality data are lacking; no much larger clone is found one base away.

What the research found in general, with its limitations: Some IMGT-functional V segments, including TRBV6-2 and TRBV6-3, could not be told apart with the 87-base-pair reads, so those segments were excluded. Because HLA typing was missing for some donors at each locus, association tests included only the typed subset. In a later genetic analysis, a missense DCLRE1C variant was associated with V-gene and J-gene trimming of TCR beta chains, and the association was replicated in an independent cohort. The study gave a list of more than 150 TCR beta chains associated with cytomegalovirus. Correlated functional status among segregating V segments might be attributable to linkage disequilibrium, but an unknown experimental factor could not be ruled out. The classifier was reported to diagnose cytomegalovirus status with high specificity and sensitivity in both the original and validation cohorts. In an earlier analysis of about 600 of the donors, most TCR beta V segments appeared in productive rearrangements about 87% or about 30% of the time, broadly matching IMGT annotations. The earlier analysis of almost 600 of the donors excluded 15 to 20 rarely observed V segments, including chromosome 9 orphons, because counts were too low. According to a later analysis, parvovirus B19, influenza, CMV and Epstein-Barr virus appeared linked to several top co-occurrence clusters. In vitro tests confirmed that a few of the cytomegalovirus-associated TCR beta chains recognize cytomegalovirus antigens. In a later analysis, HLA-associated TCR beta chains showed more clonal expansion and lower generation probabilities than non-associated chains that were equally common. A cluster of highly shared sequence variants was judged likely to be a technical artifact of the sequencing pipeline. It was suggested by the authors that the approach could potentially be generalized to other disease states and immunological phenotypes. In this cohort, only TCR beta chains were sequenced, and detectable features were limited by the absence of alpha or paired-chain data. Assigning TCR associations to individual alleles was difficult when HLA alleles, especially DR and DQ, strongly co-occurred. A later analysis associated 15,000 to 20,000 TCR beta sequences with specific HLA alleles at a false discovery rate of 0.05. Most TCR sequences were observed very rarely across donors, whereas some public TCRs were present in many individuals. Sequencing depth was assumed to be roughly uniform across donors in the presence/absence analyses, though that assumption may not hold. A further reported finding was that TCR beta sequences accurately predicted the HLA-A and HLA-B alleles for most subjects in the first cohort. A later analysis found that most CMV-associated TCR beta chains appeared HLA-restricted, with HLA associations seemingly driven largely by CMV exposure. In a later genetic analysis, fewer N-insertions in productive TCRs were reported among donors in an Asian-associated ancestry cluster than the roughly 700-donor mean. In a later analysis, TCR association rates were found to vary across HLA loci, with the most associated TCRs seen for DRB1 alleles and the fewest for HLA-C alleles. For the cohort, immune exposure information was limited to CMV serostatus.

In total, fewer than 750 healthy bone marrow donors made up the cohort. At the time of sampling, every cohort member was nominally healthy, though immune exposures that went unrecorded were likely present. The donor tested CMV seronegative and was one of the 352 seronegative cohort members. Every donor gave a peripheral blood sample, and the peripheral blood mononuclear cells from that sample were used for TCR beta sequencing. The Qiagen DNeasy Blood Extraction Kit was used to extract genomic DNA from the blood cell samples. The V and J genes are TRBV13 and TRBJ2-6; TRBD1 matches 7 bases in the middle. This clonotype was sampled from a woman aged 25 to 39 in good health and CMV-seronegative. The sequencing input was PBMCs. The base sequence is TGTGCCAGCAGCCCCCGTAGGACAGGACCTTCTGGGGCCAACGTCCTGACTTTC. Translated, this is CASSPRRTGPSGANVLTF.